Listed below are T cell receptor beta chains from one sample, sequenced in a study of human T cells and chemical hapten exposure. TCRdb fed the RACE reads into MiXCR, producing one record per CDR3 protein. Of 100,000 to 120,000 distinct CDR3 sequences in the sample, nearly 35% were seen once. Sequencing was performed on whole blood, taken in connection with sensitization to the hapten diphenylcyclopropenone (DPC). The receptors originated from a middle-aged man with alopecia areata. Some clones in this sample may be carry-over from other donors' samples. Each CDR3 is given with its conserved first and last residue. D genes are given only for firm matches. Expanded clones get a size class; other rows say once, few or many, or leave the size out.

v_call: TRBV15
cdr3_length: 16
d_call: TRBD1
j_call: TRBJ2-5
clone_size: -
cdr3_nt: TGTGCCACCAGCAGCTATCCACAGGGGGCTGGCCTGAGCCAGTACTTC
cdr3_aa: CATSSYPQGAGLSQYF

v_call: TRBV6-2/TRBV6-3
cdr3_length: 17
d_call: -
j_call: TRBJ1-5
clone_size: few
cdr3_nt: TGTGCCAGCAGTTACTCGAGGGCGGAACATAGCAATCAGCCCCAGCATTTT
cdr3_aa: CASSYSRAEHSNQPQHF

v_call: TRBV7-2
cdr3_length: 16
d_call: TRBD2
j_call: TRBJ2-7
clone_size: few
cdr3_nt: TGTGCCAGCAGCTTAGTTAGGACTAGCGGGACCGACGAGCAGTACTTC
cdr3_aa: CASSLVRTSGTDEQYF

v_call: TRBV6-1
cdr3_length: 15
d_call: -
j_call: TRBJ2-1
clone_size: -
cdr3_nt: TGTGCCAGCAGTCACTCAGGGGTCGGTTGGAATGAGCAGTTCTTC
cdr3_aa: CASSHSGVGWNEQFF

v_call: TRBV29-1
cdr3_length: 13
d_call: -
j_call: TRBJ2-6
clone_size: few
cdr3_nt: TGCAGCGTTGAACCTTCGGGGGCCAACGTCCTGACTTTC
cdr3_aa: CSVEPSGANVLTF

v_call: TRBV7-2
cdr3_length: 16
d_call: -
j_call: TRBJ2-4
clone_size: -
cdr3_nt: TGTGCCAGCAGCTTGCCGGTGGCAGACCCAAAAAACATTCAGTACTTC
cdr3_aa: CASSLPVADPKNIQYF

v_call: TRBV27
cdr3_length: 16
d_call: -
j_call: TRBJ2-7
clone_size: few
cdr3_nt: TGTGCCAGCAGTCCTAGACCAAACCCCACGGTCTACGAGCAGTACTTC
cdr3_aa: CASSPRPNPTVYEQYF

v_call: TRBV24-1
cdr3_length: 15
d_call: -
j_call: TRBJ1-5
clone_size: -
cdr3_nt: TGTGCCACCAGTGATCACAGGGCGAGCAATCAGCCCCAGCATTTT
cdr3_aa: CATSDHRASNQPQHF

v_call: TRBV20-1
cdr3_length: 13
d_call: -
j_call: TRBJ1-5
clone_size: few
cdr3_nt: TGCAGTGCTAGAGTTCAGGACAATCAGCCCCAGCATTTT
cdr3_aa: CSARVQDNQPQHF

v_call: TRBV12-3/TRBV12-4
cdr3_length: 14
d_call: -
j_call: TRBJ2-5
clone_size: few
cdr3_nt: TGTGCCAGCAATAGCGAGGCGTACCAAGAGACCCAGTACTTC
cdr3_aa: CASNSEAYQETQYF

v_call: TRBV7-9
cdr3_length: 12
d_call: -
j_call: TRBJ2-1
clone_size: -
cdr3_nt: TGTGCCAGCAGCTTACTAGCCGATGAGCAGTTCTTC
cdr3_aa: CASSLLADEQFF

v_call: TRBV2
cdr3_length: 14
d_call: -
j_call: TRBJ1-5
clone_size: -
cdr3_nt: TGTGCCAGCAAGGCCCAACGGGGGCCTCAGCCCCAGCATTTT
cdr3_aa: CASKAQRGPQPQHF

v_call: TRBV18
cdr3_length: 16
d_call: TRBD1
j_call: TRBJ2-7
clone_size: -
cdr3_nt: TGTGCCAGCTCACCAAGGGGACAGGTACCGCCTTACGAGCAGTACTTC
cdr3_aa: CASSPRGQVPPYEQYF

v_call: TRBV28
cdr3_length: 13
d_call: -
j_call: TRBJ2-1
clone_size: -
cdr3_nt: TGTGCCAGCAGCAGTGGGGGTAAAAATGAGCAGTTCTTC
cdr3_aa: CASSSGGKNEQFF

v_call: TRBV28
cdr3_length: 12
d_call: -
j_call: TRBJ1-5
clone_size: -
cdr3_nt: TGTGCCAGCAGTTTTCACGGTCAGCCCCAGCATTTT
cdr3_aa: CASSFHGQPQHF

v_call: TRBV11-2
cdr3_length: 13
d_call: -
j_call: TRBJ2-1
clone_size: few
cdr3_nt: TGTGCCAGCAGCTTAATCAGCGGCAATGAGCAGTTCTTC
cdr3_aa: CASSLISGNEQFF

v_call: TRBV29-1
cdr3_length: 14
d_call: -
j_call: TRBJ2-1
clone_size: -
cdr3_nt: TGCAGCGTTGGAGCGGGTGGATCCTACAATGAGCAGTTCTTC
cdr3_aa: CSVGAGGSYNEQFF

v_call: TRBV12-3/TRBV12-4
cdr3_length: 15
d_call: -
j_call: TRBJ1-2
clone_size: -
cdr3_nt: TGTGCCAGCAGCTCGTATGATGAGGGGCTTTATGGCTACACCTTC
cdr3_aa: CASSSYDEGLYGYTF

v_call: TRBV12-3/TRBV12-4
cdr3_length: 13
d_call: -
j_call: TRBJ1-1
clone_size: few
cdr3_nt: TGTGCCAGCAGTTTAGGGGGATCTGGTGAAGCTTTCTTT
cdr3_aa: CASSLGGSGEAFF

v_call: TRBV6-5
cdr3_length: 15
d_call: -
j_call: TRBJ2-6
clone_size: -
cdr3_nt: TGTGCCAGCAGTTACGGGGGGAGTGGGGCCAACGTCCTGACTTTC
cdr3_aa: CASSYGGSGANVLTF

v_call: TRBV13
cdr3_length: 14
d_call: TRBD1
j_call: TRBJ2-1
clone_size: -
cdr3_nt: TGTGCCAGCAGCTTGACAGGGATCGACAATGAGCAGTTCTTC
cdr3_aa: CASSLTGIDNEQFF

v_call: TRBV29-1
cdr3_length: 14
d_call: -
j_call: TRBJ2-1
clone_size: -
cdr3_nt: TGCAGCGCCCACGGGCTAGCAGGGGACAATGAGCAGTTCTTC
cdr3_aa: CSAHGLAGDNEQFF

v_call: TRBV28
cdr3_length: 16
d_call: TRBD2
j_call: TRBJ2-5
clone_size: -
cdr3_nt: TGTGCCAGCAGTTTATTGGCCGGGGGGGGCATAGAGACCCAGTACTTC
cdr3_aa: CASSLLAGGGIETQYF